This T cell receptor beta chain comes out of a study of spatial heterogeneity in lung cancer. There are 14 residues in the CDR3. Per germline, CDR1 SGHAT and CDR2 FQDESV (reference sequence). Between the trimmed V and J ends, which lost 2 bases and 12 bases, there was a span of 14 bases. Every molecule of TCR cDNA had its own unique molecular identifier. TCRdb passed the 5' RACE reads through MiXCR, listing each CDR3 protein once. The data show more than 9,500 distinct CDR3 sequences, about 18% seen once. The time point here: sample taken at primary tumor resection. Material for sequencing was whole RNA from tumor, nontumor lung or frozen PBMC, left unsorted. This clonotype was observed many times.

The TCR sequence derives from a male donor with early-stage non-small cell lung cancer. The chain recombines TRBV11-1 with TRBJ2-6, with a weak D call TRBD2 (5 bases). This material consisted of PBMCs, taken at surgery. The CDR3 sequence is CASSLRTLSGVLTF. The CDR3 nucleotides read TGTGCCAGCAGCTTACGCACCCTCAGCGGCGTCCTGACTTTC.